Each of the 27 T cell receptor beta chains below was sequenced from the same sample in a study of blood T cell repertoires in COVID-19. The repertoire was sequenced with immunoSEQ multiplex PCR; TCRdb's copy has only in-frame clones and lacks some. The table lists about 49,000 clones, approximately 80% of them singletons, with around two fifths in the top ten. Sequencing used peripheral blood. The receptors derive from a man aged 65 to 79 with active or convalescent COVID-19.

The CDR3 region has the DNA TGTGCCAGCAGTCCATGGGACAGGGATCGGGAAAAACTGTTTTTT. This codes for CASSPWDRDREKLFF. V usage is TRBV28 and J usage is TRBJ1-4; 9 positions match TRBD1. Germline loops: CDR1 MDHEN, CDR2 SYDVKM. V was clipped by 5 bases and J by 8 bases; unmatched bases: 9. This CDR3 is 15 amino acids long.

The chain has TRBV13 and TRBJ1-1, with no clear D. The CDR3 extends over 15 amino acids. CDR1 and CDR2 from the germline V gene are PRHDT and FYEKMQ (reference sequence). V lost 0 bases, J lost 6 bases, and 14 bases lay in between. The CDR3 is CASSLGGGGWSEAFF. Here the CDR3 DNA reads TGTGCCAGCAGCTTAGGCGGCGGAGGTTGGTCTGAAGCTTTCTTT.

The chain has TRBV7-3 and TRBJ2-2, with a weak D call TRBD2 (5 bases). The CDR3 is 14 amino acids. Trimming pared 5 bases from V and 4 bases from J, leaving 11 bases between. The germline gives CDR1 SGHTA, CDR2 FQGTGA. CDR3 coding DNA: TGTGCCAGCAGCACCGGGGTTAGCACCGGGGAGCTGTTTTTT. It translates to CASSTGVSTGELFF.

The CDR3 DNA follows: TGTGCCAGCAGCTCGACTAGCGGGAGACTCTACGAGCAGTACTTC. This encodes CASSSTSGRLYEQYF. The chain employs TRBV5-6 and TRBJ2-7; TRBD2 matches 12 bases. This CDR3 is built from 15 residues. Trimming cost V 3 bases and J 3 bases; bases outside gene matches: 4. Germline CDR1 is SGHDT and CDR2 is YYEEEE.

V gene TRBV11-2 combines with J gene TRBJ2-1; weak D call: TRBD2 (6 bases). The CDR3 has 15 residues. Between the trimmed V and J ends, which lost 3 bases and 6 bases, there was a span of 15 bases. CDR1 and CDR2 from the germline V gene are SGHAT and FQNNGV. The CDR3 nucleotides are TGTGCCAGCAGCTTCACGGGGGAATCCCTCAATGAGCAGTTCTTC. This encodes CASSFTGESLNEQFF.

The chain couples TRBV19 to TRBJ2-1, with 7 bases that match TRBD1. Germline assignment: CDR1 LNHDA and CDR2 SQIVND (reference sequence). This CDR3 region has 14 residues. The V segment lost 7 bases and the J segment 2 bases; nucleotides outside the gene matches: 5. CDR3 sequence: CASTATGTYNEQFF. The CDR3 coding sequence is TGTGCCAGTACCGCGACAGGGACCTACAATGAGCAGTTCTTC.

The V gene is TRBV6-5, the J gene TRBJ1-4, with D possibly being TRBD1 (5 bases). Germline CDR1 MNHEY, CDR2 SVGAGI. This CDR3 is built from 12 residues. Deletions cut 8 bases from V and 8 bases from J, with 12 bases between. DNA of the CDR3: TGTGCCAGCGGTCCGACAGCCGAAAAACTGTTTTTT. This translates into CASGPTAEKLFF.

The V call is TRBV14, the J call TRBJ1-3, with D unclear. The CDR3 totals 16 residues. Germline values: CDR1 SGHDN, CDR2 FVKESK. V shed 0 bases and J shed 0 bases, with 9 bases lying between them. The CDR3: CASSQELFSSGNTIYF. CDR3 sequence (DNA): TGTGCCAGCAGCCAAGAATTGTTCAGCTCTGGAAACACCATATATTTT.

J is TRBJ2-5 and V is TRBV6-6, with 7 bases identical to TRBD2. Trimming removed 6 bases from V and 2 bases from J; junction bases left unmatched: 6. This CDR3 spans 14 amino acids. CDR1 MNHNY and CDR2 SVGAGI come from the germline V gene (reference sequence). Here the CDR3 DNA reads TGTGCCAGCAGACCCGGGACTACACAAGAGACCCAGTACTTC. Translating it yields CASRPGTTQETQYF.

The chain has TRBV4-1 and TRBJ1-3; D not certain. This CDR3 is built from 17 residues. Trimming pared 0 bases from V and 0 bases from J, leaving 12 bases between. Germline V CDR1 and CDR2: MGHRA, YSYEKL. The CDR3 region is CASSQDPPESSGNTIYF. CDR3 sequence (DNA): TGCGCCAGCAGCCAAGATCCCCCGGAGTCCTCTGGAAACACCATATATTTT.

Only one count was recorded for this clone. V usage is TRBV5-1 and J usage is TRBJ2-7, with 11 positions matching TRBD2. Germline CDR1 reads SGHRS; CDR2 reads YFSETQ. The CDR3 is 15 residues long. The V and J ends lost 3 bases and 1 base, in that order; junction bases with no gene match: 3. CDR3 sequence reads: CASSSGTSGSYEQYF. The CDR3 DNA reads as TGCGCCAGCAGCTCCGGGACTAGCGGATCCTACGAGCAGTACTTC.

The chain has TRBV18 and TRBJ2-1; maybe TRBD1 (6 bases). The CDR3 length is 14 residues. The V end lost 0 bases, the J end lost 5 bases, and 8 bases lay between the germline ends. CDR1 KGHSH and CDR2 LQKENI come from the germline V gene. The CDR3 bases are TGTGCCAGCTCACCACCGGCAGGGGACAATGAGCAGTTCTTC. It translates to CASSPPAGDNEQFF.

The rearrangement uses TRBV2 and TRBJ1-3; 8 positions agree with TRBD1. Germline lookup yields CDR1 SNHLY and CDR2 FYNNEI. The ends lost 8 bases at V and 6 bases at J; junction bases unmatched: 6. The CDR3 totals 13 residues. Here the CDR3 reads CASGSTGENTIYF. In DNA, the CDR3 is TGTGCCAGCGGATCGACAGGGGAAAACACCATATATTTT.

V gene TRBV6-5 combines with J gene TRBJ2-3; 8 bases agree with TRBD1. Germline CDR1 reads MNHEY; CDR2 reads SVGAGI. The V and J ends lost 6 bases and 3 bases, in that order; junction bases with no gene match: 5. CDR3 length: 14 residues. The CDR3 region is CASSDRGITDTQYF. The CDR3 nucleotides read TGTGCCAGCAGCGACAGGGGAATAACAGATACGCAGTATTTT.

The chain joins TRBV19 to TRBJ2-1; TRBD2 aligns across 7 bases. Germline V lookup: CDR1 LNHDA, CDR2 SQIVND (reference sequence). The CDR3 has 13 residues. V lost 10 bases and J lost 9; bases outside the gene matches: 12. CDR3 in amino acids: CATAGDRRPEQFF. The CDR3 DNA is TGTGCCACCGCGGGAGACCGACGACCTGAGCAGTTCTTC.

The CDR3 bases are TGTGCCAGCAGCTTAACGCGGACGCCAGGGGCTACGCAGTATTTT. This codes for CASSLTRTPGATQYF. This chain joins TRBV7-2 and TRBJ2-3, with a possible D match to TRBD1 (6 bases). Germline V gene sequence: CDR1 SGHTA, CDR2 FQGNSA. The CDR3 has 15 amino acids. V was shortened by 2 bases and J by 8 bases, with 17 bases between the two germline ends. Drawing the rest from reference TRBV7-2 and TRBJ2-3, the complete variable domain is GAGVSQSPSNKVTEKGKDVELRCDPISGHTALYWYRQSLGQGLEFLIYFQGNSAPDKSGLPSDRFSAERTGGSVSTLTIQRTQQEDSAVYLCASSLTRTPGATQYFGPGTRLTVL.

The gene calls are TRBV4-1 and TRBJ1-4; D is ambiguous. The length of the CDR3 is 14 residues. V lost 1 base, J lost 7 bases, and 10 bases lay in between. Germline CDR1 MGHRA, CDR2 YSYEKL. CDR3 nucleotide sequence: TGCGCCAGCAGCCAAGGTCCCTCAGGTGAAAAACTGTTTTTT. Its translation is CASSQGPSGEKLFF.

V usage is TRBV7-9 and J usage is TRBJ2-1; 7 nucleotides line up with TRBD1. V trimming: 5 bases; J trimming: 4 bases; junction bases outside the gene matches: 5. The length of the CDR3 is 14 residues. Germline loops: CDR1 SEHNR, CDR2 FQNEAQ (reference sequence). The CDR3 loop reads CASSRQGRYNEQFF. Here the CDR3 DNA reads TGTGCCAGCAGCCGACAGGGCAGATACAATGAGCAGTTCTTC.

The genes are TRBV24-1 and TRBJ2-1, with D maybe TRBD1 (6 bases). Germline V gene lookup returns CDR1 KGHDR and CDR2 SFDVKD. The ends were cut back, 3 bases at V and 3 bases at J, with 14 bases in the middle. The CDR3 sequence is 16 residues long. The CDR3 protein is CATSDTGQPRYNEQFF. The CDR3, as DNA: TGTGCCACCAGTGATACAGGGCAACCCCGCTACAATGAGCAGTTCTTC.

This rearrangement joins TRBV6-5 to TRBJ1-5; 7 bases agree with TRBD1. The CDR3 has 14 residues. Germline-derived CDR1 and CDR2 are MNHEY and SVGAGI. V shed 6 bases, J shed 6 bases, and the junction held 8 bases outside the gene matches. As DNA, the CDR3 is TGTGCCAGCAGCCCCTCTAACAGGGGTCAGCCCCAGCATTTT. It codes for CASSPSNRGQPQHF.

V and J are TRBV28 and TRBJ1-1; TRBD1 might be the D (5 bases). Germline V lookup: CDR1 MDHEN, CDR2 SYDVKM. CDR3 length: 13 amino acids. The germline V and J ends were trimmed by 7 bases and 1 base, with 10 bases remaining between them. CDR3 amino acids: CASIGGENTEAFF. In nucleotides, the CDR3 is TGTGCCAGCATCGGGGGTGAGAACACTGAAGCTTTCTTT.

This rearrangement joins TRBV5-1 to TRBJ1-3, with TRBD1 matching over 10 bases. CDR3 length: 15 amino acids. With 4 bases clipped from V and 4 bases from J, the junction kept 5 bases outside the gene matches. Per the germline V gene, CDR1 is SGHRS and CDR2 is YFSETQ. The CDR3 DNA reads as TGCGCCAGCAGCCGAGGGACAGGGGTAGGAAACACCATATATTTT. Translation gives CASSRGTGVGNTIYF.

V is TRBV2 and J is TRBJ1-1, with 9 bases fitting TRBD1. The V segment lost 5 bases and the J segment 6 bases; nucleotides outside the gene matches: 7. Germline CDR1 and CDR2: SNHLY and FYNNEI. The CDR3 consists of 14 residues. The CDR3 protein is CASSPGTGWAEAFF. The CDR3 DNA reads TGTGCCAGCAGTCCCGGGACAGGGTGGGCTGAAGCTTTCTTT.

The chain combines TRBV27 with TRBJ2-1; possibly TRBD1 for D (5 bases). Germline-derived CDR1 and CDR2 are MNHEY and SMNVEV (reference sequence). CDR3 length: 11 residues. V lost 10 bases and J 4 bases, leaving 8 bases between the germline ends. The CDR3 nucleotides are TGTGCCACAAGACAGTACAATGAGCAGTTCTTC. Residues: CATRQYNEQFF.

The rearrangement uses TRBV6-1 and TRBJ1-1, with D possibly being TRBD1 (5 bases). Trimming removed 6 bases at V and 3 bases at J, with 14 bases between. This CDR3 contains 14 residues. Germline values: CDR1 MNHNS, CDR2 SASEGT. The CDR3 nucleotides read TGTGCCAGCAGCCGGGAGGTGGGGGACACTGAAGCTTTCTTT. This sequence encodes CASSREVGDTEAFF.

This rearrangement joins TRBV5-4 to TRBJ2-7; TRBD1 is a possible D gene (6 bases). Per germline, CDR1 SGHNT and CDR2 YYREEE (reference sequence). Trimming removed 1 base from V and 3 bases from J, with 14 bases in between. This CDR3 contains 15 residues. This CDR3 is CASSLPGTKHYEQYF. The CDR3 region has the DNA TGTGCCAGCAGCTTGCCCGGGACAAAACACTACGAGCAGTACTTC.

This clone was counted a single time. The V gene is TRBV5-1, the J gene TRBJ2-1; 8 bases fit TRBD2. This CDR3 is built from 15 residues. Germline CDR1 and CDR2: SGHRS and YFSETQ. J lost 8 bases, V lost 4 bases, and 11 bases had no gene match. The CDR3 DNA is TGCGCCAGCAGCCGGGCAGCGGGGGCCGGGTATGAGCAGTTCTTC. Protein product: CASSRAAGAGYEQFF. Full variable domain (remainder filled in from reference TRBV5-1 and TRBJ2-1): KAGVTQTPRYLIKTRGQQVTLSCSPISGHRSVSWYQQTPGQGLQFLFEYFSETQRNKGNFPGRFSGRQFSNSRSEMNVSTLELGDSALYLCASSRAAGAGYEQFFGPGTRLTVL.